A selection of T cell receptor beta chains follows, all from one sample in a study of cytomegalovirus exposure and HLA in healthy donors. TCRdb keeps only in-frame clones here, not all; method: immunoSEQ multiplex PCR. Here the sample spans 110,000 or so clones, 82% being singletons. The sequencing sample was made of PBMCs. The receptors here all came from a woman aged 18-29 years in good health and CMV-seronegative. The conserved cysteine and the conserved F or W are not part of the CDR3 here. A D gene is named only where the DNA matches it firmly.

d_gene,j_gene,v_gene,CDR3aa
NA,TRBJ2-2,TRBV15,ATSREGDKSNTGELF
NA,TRBJ1-6,TRBV4-3,ASSQDPGSSYNSPLH
TRBD1,TRBJ1-2,TRBV19,ASSIARTGGGYT
NA,TRBJ1-1,TRBV5-4,ASSFQGRVTEAF
TRBD2,TRBJ2-3,TRBV13,ASSPTIGLAIPDTQY
NA,TRBJ1-4,TRBV5-6,ASSLAGANEKLF
TRBD1,TRBJ2-2,TRBV27,ASGEGQGNTGELF
TRBD2,TRBJ2-2,TRBV10-3,AIGGGTGELF
NA,TRBJ1-5,TRBV28,ASSLVQMNSNQPQH
TRBD2,TRBJ2-3,TRBV2,ASSEVGSGSSDTQY
NA,TRBJ2-3,TRBV18,ASSPDQVTDTQY
TRBD2,TRBJ2-3,TRBV5-8,ASSLGPGLAPTDTQY
NA,TRBJ1-1,TRBV19,ASRTRDWDTEAF
TRBD1,TRBJ1-6,TRBV4-3,ASSQEVGVGQGYNSPLH
NA,TRBJ2-5,TRBV11-2,ASSLRETQY
NA,TRBJ1-1,TRBV4-2,ASSLMIGGPEAF
NA,TRBJ2-7,TRBV5-1,ASSAWGDSYEQY
TRBD1,TRBJ1-1,TRBV28,ASSPRDRDYHTEAF
NA,TRBJ1-1,TRBV5-1,ASSLAGGHTEAF
NA,TRBJ1-1,TRBV4-2,ASRLALGTEAF
TRBD1,TRBJ1-1,TRBV28,ASSSQGMNTEAF
NA,TRBJ1-1,TRBV6-6,ASSLPRGGNTEAF
TRBD2,TRBJ2-2,TRBV19,ATALAGANTGELF
NA,TRBJ2-5,TRBV5-1,ASSLAARETQY
NA,TRBJ2-3,TRBV4-1,ASSQEARSTDTQY
NA,TRBJ1-2,TRBV6-7,ASSYSEGETKTGYT
NA,TRBJ1-1,TRBV4-3,ASSQGQMNTEAF
TRBD2,TRBJ2-3,TRBV10-2,ASRVAGGKDTQY
NA,TRBJ2-5,TRBV9,ASSVTGDQETQY
NA,TRBJ1-1,TRBV7-6,AIRNGNTEAF
NA,TRBJ1-5,TRBV18,ASSIAHVPGQPQH
NA,TRBJ2-3,TRBV4-1,ASSQDRRDFQY
TRBD2,TRBJ2-1,TRBV28,ASSLGSGVANEQF
TRBD1,TRBJ1-1,TRBV5-1,ASSRDRGLGGVVTEAF